The 2 T cell receptor beta chains presented below share a single source sample, sequenced in a study of blood T cell repertoires in COVID-19. This table comes from immunoSEQ multiplex PCR, and its TCRdb copy is limited to in-frame clones, with some not included. The repertoire holds around 98,000 clones, with approximately 90% as singletons. Sequences were obtained from peripheral blood. Receptor source: a man between 65 and 85 years old with acute or convalescent COVID-19.

This clone showed up many times. The CDR3 DNA reads TGTGCCAGCAGGGGGGCGGGCGCCCTTAAGCTTTATGGCTACACCTTC. Protein product: CASRGAGALKLYGYTF. This chain connects TRBV27 to TRBJ1-2, with D perhaps TRBD1 (6 bases). V was clipped by 6 bases and J by 5 bases, with 22 bases between them. The CDR3 has 16 residues. The germline V gene has CDR1 MNHEY and CDR2 SMNVEV (reference sequence).

This clone was seen just once. The DNA for the CDR3 is TGTGCCAGCATTTCCCCGGGACAGGTCGGCCAGCCCCAGCATTTT. It yields the protein CASISPGQVGQPQHF. V and J are TRBV28 and TRBJ1-5, with TRBD1 matching over 8 bases. V was pared by 7 bases and J by 7 bases, with 12 bases of the junction left unmatched. The CDR3 consists of 15 residues. Germline CDR1 reads MDHEN; CDR2 reads SYDVKM.